A single sample is the source of the 15 T cell receptor beta chains below, sequenced in a study of CD8+CD57+ T cells in acquired aplastic anemia. Profiles of TCR beta VDJ and CDR3 were generated from a genomic DNA template. TCRdb reprocessed the reads with MiXCR, giving one entry per CDR3 protein. The sample includes under 200,000 distinct CDR3 sequences, under 55% of them seen just once. Sequencing was done on patients that had shown CD8+CD57+ cell expansion by flow cytometry. Sequenced input: sorted CD4+, CD8+, or CD8+CD57+ T cells (not recorded which) from PBMCs. The receptors were gathered from a human donor with aplastic anemia.

This clonotype has a handful of counts. The chain has TRBV24-1 and TRBJ1-5; no clear D. This CDR3 has 13 residues. Germline CDR1 reads KGHDR; CDR2 reads SFDVKD. The V gene lost 5 bases and the J gene lost 2 bases, with 6 bases spanning the gap. CDR3: CATSGQGNQPQHF. CDR3 bases: TGTGCCACCAGTGGGCAGGGCAATCAGCCCCAGCATTTT.

The chain uses TRBV2 and TRBJ2-7; TRBD1 matches at 10 bases. The germline V gene has CDR1 SNHLY and CDR2 FYNNEI. V was clipped by 7 bases and J by 7 bases; unmatched bases: 7. This CDR3 has 13 amino acids. CDR3 DNA sequence: TGTGCCAGCAACCAGGGACAGGGGAGGGAGCAGTACTTC. It codes for CASNQGQGREQYF.

The chain combines TRBV10-1 with TRBJ2-3, with 9 positions matching TRBD2. Trimming cost V 1 base and J 5 bases; bases outside gene matches: 7. Germline V gene data show CDR1 as WNHNN and CDR2 as SYGVQD (reference sequence). CDR3 length equals 16 residues. The CDR3 DNA reads as TGCGCCAGCAGTGAGTGCTCTAGCGGGGACATAGATACGCAGTATTTT. Its translation is CASSECSSGDIDTQYF.

This clonotype has ten or more counts. The rearrangement uses TRBV11-3 and TRBJ1-1; 8 bases are a match to TRBD1. J lost 1 base, V lost 10 bases, and 8 bases had no gene match. The CDR3 runs 14 residues. Germline V CDR1 and CDR2: SGHNT, YENEEA. CDR3 region: CATKPGQANTEAFF. Here the CDR3 DNA reads TGTGCCACTAAACCGGGACAGGCGAACACTGAAGCTTTCTTT. Looking up the rest from reference TRBV11-3 and TRBJ1-1 gives the full variable domain: EAGVVQSPRYKIIEKKQPVAFWCNPISGHNTLYWYLQNLGQGPELLIRYENEEAVDDSQLPKDRFSAERLKGVDSTLKIQPAELGDSAVYLCATKPGQANTEAFFGQGTRLTVV.

This clonotype was detected ten times or more. The chain couples TRBV7-3 to TRBJ2-1; D is unclear. Germline V gene data show CDR1 as SGHTA and CDR2 as FQGTGA. Deletions cut 5 bases from V and 7 bases from J, with 3 bases between. This CDR3 spans 10 amino acids. CDR3 loop: CASSGNEQFF. The CDR3 nucleotides read TGTGCCAGCAGCGGGAATGAGCAGTTCTTC.

The rearrangement uses TRBV24-1 and TRBJ1-2; 9 nucleotides agree with TRBD1. Looked up from germline, CDR1 is KGHDR and CDR2 is SFDVKD. J gave up 7 bases and V 3 bases, and 5 bases lay outside the gene matches. This CDR3 region has 14 residues. In DNA, the CDR3 is TGTGCCACCAGTGATAGGGACAGGGCACTTGGCTACACCTTC. Translation gives CATSDRDRALGYTF.

This sequence joins TRBV20-1 and TRBJ2-5; 12 positions agree with TRBD2. This CDR3 region has 16 residues. Germline loops: CDR1 DFQATT, CDR2 SNEGSKA (reference sequence). After removal of 6 bases from V and 5 bases from J, the junction contained 13 bases not matched to a gene. The CDR3 nucleotides are TGCAGTGCGCATAGTTCTAGCGGGAGGGATTATGAGACCCAGTACTTC. Translating gives CSAHSSSGRDYETQYF.

V is TRBV4-1 and J is TRBJ2-7; D possibly corresponds to TRBD2 (7 bases). Trimming stripped 1 base from V and 5 bases from J, with 12 bases between. The CDR3 has 14 residues. Germline lookup yields CDR1 MGHRA and CDR2 YSYEKL. CDR3 in amino acids: CASSQGTRGNEQYF. The CDR3 DNA reads as TGCGCCAGCAGCCAAGGGACTAGGGGGAACGAGCAGTACTTC.

About this clonotype: A much larger clone sits a single nucleotide away, making a read error possible. This chain joins TRBV5-1 and TRBJ2-3; D gene ambiguous. The length of the CDR3 is 15 residues. Per germline, CDR1 SGHRS and CDR2 YFSETQ. CDR3 DNA: TGCGCCAACAGCTTGGGCCAGAACTCGTATGATACGCAGTATTTT. Translation: CANSLGQNSYDTQYF.

This chain connects TRBV12-3 or TRBV12-4 to TRBJ1-5; no reliable D call. The CDR3 extends over 15 amino acids. V lost 5 bases, J lost 4 bases, and 15 bases lay in between. CDR3 in amino acids: CASSPDSGQNQPQHF. The CDR3, as DNA: TGTGCCAGCAGTCCTGATAGTGGTCAGAATCAGCCCCAGCATTTT.

This clonotype has at least ten counts. The rearrangement uses TRBV11-2 and TRBJ2-7; 7 bases agree with TRBD1. Trimming removed 6 bases from V and 0 bases from J; junction bases left unmatched: 5. The CDR3 is made up of 14 amino acids. Germline V CDR1 and CDR2: SGHAT, FQNNGV. In DNA form, the CDR3 reads TGTGCCAGCAGACCAGGGACAGACTCCTACGAGCAGTACTTC. Translated, it gives CASRPGTDSYEQYF.

This chain uses TRBV7-3 with TRBJ2-1, with TRBD2 matching 7 bases. Germline assignment: CDR1 SGHTA and CDR2 FQGTGA. This CDR3 contains 13 residues. The V segment lost 5 bases and the J segment 7 bases; nucleotides outside the gene matches: 5. The CDR3 protein is CASSIGTMNEQFF. CDR3 sequence (DNA): TGTGCCAGCAGCATCGGGACTATGAATGAGCAGTTCTTC. Supplemented by reference TRBV7-3 and TRBJ2-1, the full variable domain reads GAGVSQTPSNKVTEKGKYVELRCDPISGHTALYWYRQSLGQGPEFLIYFQGTGAADDSGLPNDRFFAVRPEGSVSTLKIQRTERGDSAVYLCASSIGTMNEQFFGPGTRLTVL.

This clonotype was counted between two and nine times. V is TRBV6-1 and J is TRBJ2-1; no firm D call. Germline V lookup: CDR1 MNHNS, CDR2 SASEGT. The ends were cut back, 10 bases at V and 5 bases at J, with 12 bases in the middle. The CDR3 is made up of 12 amino acids. CDR3 in amino acids: CATVVGNNEQFF. As DNA, the CDR3 is TGTGCCACGGTCGTGGGAAACAATGAGCAGTTCTTC.

The chain uses TRBV6-2 or TRBV6-3 and TRBJ1-2, with D perhaps TRBD1 (6 bases). Germline CDR1 reads MNHEY; CDR2 reads SVGEGT. Deletions cut 5 bases from V and 1 base from J, with 11 bases between. This CDR3 comprises 14 residues. The CDR3 DNA reads TGTGCCAGCAGTCCAGGGGCTTATAACTATGGCTACACCTTC. Protein product: CASSPGAYNYGYTF.

This chain joins TRBV2 and TRBJ1-5; D is undetermined. V gave up 4 bases and J gave up 7 bases, with 8 bases separating them. The germline CDR1 and CDR2 sequences are SNHLY and FYNNEI. This CDR3 region has 12 residues. CDR3 sequence: CASSGGHQPQHF. The CDR3, as DNA: TGTGCCAGCAGTGGGGGTCACCAGCCCCAGCATTTT.